These T cell receptor beta chains were read from a single sample in a study of cytomegalovirus exposure and HLA in healthy donors. Sequenced by immunoSEQ multiplex PCR; TCRdb stores in-frame clones only, minus some. The sample records some 89,000 clones, about 70% being singletons. Input material: PBMCs. All receptors come from a man aged 55 to 70 in good health and CMV-seronegative. Each CDR3 is given with its conserved first and last residue. Fields, in order: V gene, J gene, D gene, clone size, CDR3 protein, CDR3 DNA. D genes are given only for firm matches. Clone size is given for some rows only: seen once, a few or many times, or a class if the clone is expanded.

>TRBV30|TRBJ1-2|TRBD1|-
CAWSVGSGTGGGYTF
TGTGCCTGGAGTGTCGGATCCGGGACAGGGGGTGGCTACACCTTC
>TRBV10-3|TRBJ2-2|TRBD1|-
CAISEQGTRELFF
TGTGCCATCAGTGAACAGGGGACCAGGGAGCTGTTTTTT
>TRBV30|TRBJ2-2|TRBD1|few
CAWSPTGDREPGELFF
TGTGCCTGGAGTCCAACCGGGGACAGGGAGCCCGGGGAGCTGTTTTTT
>TRBV5-1|TRBJ2-3|TRBD2|-
CASSFSGGLTDTQYF
TGCGCCAGCAGCTTCAGCGGGGGGTTGACAGATACGCAGTATTTT
>TRBV6-1|TRBJ1-5|TRBD1|few
CASSEVGQLNQPQHF
TGTGCCAGCAGTGAAGTGGGACAGCTCAATCAGCCCCAGCATTTT
>TRBV4-3|TRBJ2-7|TRBD1|few
CASSLRRYRGYEQYF
TGCGCCAGCAGCCTCCGGCGGTACAGGGGCTACGAGCAGTACTTC
>TRBV19|TRBJ1-1|-|-
CASSPTQGTEAFF
TGTGCCAGTTCTCCTACACAGGGCACTGAAGCTTTCTTT
>TRBV25-1|TRBJ2-2|-|-
CASSRQGSWELFF
TGTGCCAGCAGTCGTCAGGGATCCTGGGAGCTGTTTTTT
>TRBV19|TRBJ1-5|-|-
CASSSGPAGYSNQPQHF
TGTGCCAGTAGTTCGGGCCCCGCGGGGTATAGCAATCAGCCCCAGCATTTT
>TRBV7-2|TRBJ2-2|TRBD1|-
CASSLQGASGELFF
TGTGCCAGCAGCTTACAGGGGGCTAGCGGGGAGCTGTTTTTT
>TRBV4-2|TRBJ2-1|-|-
CASSQARELFYNEQFF
TGTGCCAGCAGCCAAGCTCGCGAGCTCTTTTACAATGAGCAGTTCTTC
>TRBV6-5|TRBJ2-7|-|-
CASSYSGRLYEQYF
TGTGCCAGCAGTTACTCCGGCAGGCTCTACGAGCAGTACTTC
>TRBV29-1|TRBJ1-1|TRBD1|-
CSAGTGGMAEAFF
TGCAGCGCCGGGACAGGGGGCATGGCTGAAGCTTTCTTT
>TRBV7-9|TRBJ2-5|-|-
CASSPGSFQETQYF
TGTGCCAGCAGCCCGGGTAGTTTTCAAGAGACCCAGTACTTC
>TRBV19|TRBJ2-7|-|-
CASSIARPSYEQYF
TGTGCCAGTAGTATAGCCAGGCCGAGCTACGAGCAGTACTTC
>TRBV5-4|TRBJ2-5|TRBD2|-
CASSFGGGETQYF
TGTGCCAGCAGCTTCGGCGGGGGGGAGACCCAGTACTTC
>TRBV5-1|TRBJ1-3|-|-
CASSSTERYSGNTIYF
TGCGCCAGCAGCTCTACAGAGAGATACTCTGGAAACACCATATATTTT
>TRBV5-5|TRBJ1-2|-|once
CASSFSTTWGGDGYTF
TGTGCCAGCAGCTTTAGCACTACTTGGGGAGGGGATGGCTACACCTTC
>TRBV6-1|TRBJ1-1|-|few
CASSEAYYRAWAFF
TGTGCCAGCAGTGAAGCGTATTACAGGGCGTGGGCTTTCTTT
>TRBV7-6|TRBJ2-3|TRBD1|once
CASSLAGTGSNTQYF
TGTGCCAGCAGCTTAGCCGGGACAGGATCAAATACGCAGTATTTT
>TRBV28|TRBJ2-6|-|-
CASSPGEWSSGANVLTF
TGTGCCAGCAGCCCAGGGGAGTGGAGCTCTGGGGCCAACGTCCTGACTTTC
>TRBV6-5|TRBJ1-2|-|-
CASSYVDSGAKGYTF
TGTGCCAGCAGTTACGTCGACTCCGGAGCTAAGGGCTACACCTTC
>TRBV29-1|TRBJ2-7|TRBD2|once
CSVGRTSGTYEQYF
TGCAGCGTTGGTAGGACTAGCGGCACCTACGAGCAGTACTTC
>TRBV28|TRBJ1-4|-|few
CASSLLGGNEKLFF
TGTGCCAGCAGTTTATTGGGGGGGAATGAAAAACTGTTTTTT
>TRBV5-8|TRBJ2-2|TRBD2|-
CASSLGVSAGTGELFF
TGTGCCAGCAGCTTAGGGGTCTCAGCGGGGACCGGGGAGCTGTTTTTT
>TRBV28|TRBJ1-5|TRBD1|-
CASSDSQGSNQPQHF
TGTGCCAGCAGCGATTCACAGGGGAGCAATCAGCCCCAGCATTTT
>TRBV5-1|TRBJ2-3|-|-
CASSMGAGAFPDTQYF
TGCGCCAGCAGCATGGGGGCGGGGGCGTTTCCAGATACGCAGTATTTT
>TRBV6-1|TRBJ2-7|-|-
CASSVHQREQYF
TGTGCCAGCAGTGTACATCAACGCGAGCAGTACTTC